This T cell receptor (beta chain) was observed in a study of blood T cell repertoires in COVID-19. Turning to the study itself: Samples representing acute and convalescent COVID-19 were sourced from the United States, Italy and Spain. PBMCs, B-cell-depleted T cells, or T cells provided the cDNA or gDNA that made up the material.

Some clones are missing from TCRdb's copy, which holds only in-frame ones; the method was immunoSEQ multiplex PCR. The top ten hold around 5% of the sample, which has more than 300,000 clones, over 80% seen once. Per the germline V gene, CDR1 is SQVTM and CDR2 is ANQGSEA. The CDR3 length is 14 residues. The V gene lost 0 bases and the J gene lost 8 bases, with 13 bases spanning the gap. The participants were between about 18 and 90 years old and came from under 25 US areas. Participant-given clinical history determined each cohort assignment. V is TRBV29-1 and J is TRBJ1-4; unclear D gene. The sequence derives from a woman in her forties or fifties who had recovered from COVID-19. The source material was PBMCs or T cells enriched from blood (not recorded which). CDR3 in amino acids: CSVEDGRRQEKLFF. The CDR3 coding sequence is TGCAGCGTTGAAGACGGCAGGAGGCAGGAAAAACTGTTTTTT.